These 10 T cell receptor beta chains were sequenced from one sample in a study of cytomegalovirus exposure and HLA in healthy donors. Use of 60 Vbeta and 13 Jbeta primers characterized the PCR. The table came from immunoSEQ multiplex PCR; TCRdb's copy has only in-frame clones and leaves some out. The sample holds 85,000 to 90,000 clones, about three quarters seen once. The sequencing sample was made of PBMCs. The source is a young man in good health and CMV-seropositive.

This clone was counted a single time. This chain links TRBV19 with TRBJ1-5; TRBD1 aligns across 10 bases. This CDR3 contains 13 residues. Germline V gives CDR1 LNHDA, CDR2 SQIVND (reference sequence). The V segment lost 6 bases and the J segment 6 bases; nucleotides outside the gene matches: 2. CDR3 DNA: TGTGCCAGTAGGGGACAGGGGCTTCAGCCCCAGCATTTT. Its protein is CASRGQGLQPQHF.

This clone was seen only a few times. The chain uses TRBV7-3 and TRBJ2-2; TRBD2 matches at 7 bases. V shed 8 bases, J shed 6 bases, and the junction held 15 bases outside the gene matches. The germline V gene encodes CDR1 SGHTA and CDR2 FQGTGA. This CDR3 has 16 amino acids. In nucleotides, the CDR3 is TGTGCCAGCGGGGTTGGAGCTAGCGGAGGTTCCGGGGAGCTGTTTTTT. Encoded protein: CASGVGASGGSGELFF.

This clone was seen more than once but under ten times. This chain's CDR3 is CASSVGGQGAGGKNIQYF. CDR3 bases: TGTGCCAGCAGCGTAGGTGGACAGGGGGCTGGTGGCAAAAACATTCAGTACTTC. The chain has TRBV9 and TRBJ2-4; 11 bases agree with TRBD1. Trimming cost V 0 bases and J 3 bases; bases outside gene matches: 8. Germline V gene lookup returns CDR1 SGDLS and CDR2 YYNGEE. The CDR3 has 18 residues.

The gene calls are TRBV25-1 and TRBJ1-5; D uncertain. V gave up 4 bases and J gave up 1 base, with 8 bases separating them. This CDR3 contains 14 residues. Germline V CDR1 and CDR2: MGHDK, SYGVNS. This chain's CDR3 is CASSGGLSNQPQHF. CDR3 sequence (DNA): TGTGCCAGCAGTGGAGGTCTCAGCAATCAGCCCCAGCATTTT.

This clone occurred once. The gene calls are TRBV9 and TRBJ2-5, with D possibly being TRBD2 (6 bases). Trimming pared 0 bases from V and 5 bases from J, leaving 11 bases between. This CDR3 spans 14 amino acids. CDR1 is SGDLS, CDR2 YYNGEE, per germline. The CDR3 is CASSVGASVETQYF. Written as DNA, the CDR3 is TGTGCCAGCAGCGTAGGAGCTAGCGTGGAGACCCAGTACTTC.

The V gene is TRBV7-6, the J gene TRBJ1-5; maybe TRBD1 (6 bases). Germline V CDR1 and CDR2: SGHVS, FNYEAQ. V was shortened by 5 bases and J by 5 bases, with 10 bases between the two germline ends. CDR3 length: 13 amino acids. As DNA, the CDR3 is TGTGCCAGCAGCCTAAACAGGGATCAGCCCCAGCATTTT. This encodes CASSLNRDQPQHF.

The genes are TRBV2 and TRBJ1-2; D is undetermined. Trimming took off 3 bases at V and 5 bases at J, with 10 bases between the two ends. Per the germline V gene, CDR1 is SNHLY and CDR2 is FYNNEI. The CDR3 is 13 amino acids. CDR3 DNA: TGTGCCAGCAGTGACGGAGGCCAATATGGCTACACCTTC. Its translation is CASSDGGQYGYTF.

The chain couples TRBV4-2 to TRBJ2-1; maybe TRBD2 (5 bases). Trimming took 1 base from V and 4 from J, leaving 11 bases between them. The germline gives CDR1 LGHNA, CDR2 YNFKEQ. This CDR3 is 15 amino acids long. Here the CDR3 reads CASSQAQDFYNEQFF. CDR3 nucleotide sequence: TGTGCCAGCAGCCAAGCTCAGGACTTTTACAATGAGCAGTTCTTC.

The CDR3 spells CASSPGGAGTDTQYF. CDR3 sequence (DNA): TGTGCCAGCAGCCCCGGGGGGGCGGGCACAGATACGCAGTATTTT. This chain connects TRBV7-2 to TRBJ2-3; 8 bases are a match to TRBD2. V dropped 5 bases and J dropped 1; count of bases not matched to a gene: 5. The CDR3 consists of 15 residues. CDR1 is SGHTA and CDR2 is FQGNSA in the germline V gene.

As concerns this clone: The DNA is omitted, as the CDR3 cannot be located on it reliably, and the CDR3 follows TCRdb's listing. The chain is built from TRBV29-1 and TRBJ1-2. The CDR3 numbers 11 amino acids, ends counted. Germline lookup yields CDR1 SQVTM and CDR2 ANQGSEA. The CDR3 protein is CSVGAGADPTF.